This paragraph covers one T cell receptor beta chain sequence. Its antigen remains unknown. This sample was included in a study of chemoradiotherapy in HPV16-positive cancers. Study-level information: Candidate HPV-specific T-cell clones and common TCR motifs came from functional assays in two HPV16-positive patients.

The repertoire was sequenced with immunoSEQ multiplex PCR; TCRdb's copy has only in-frame clones and lacks some. The sample records tens of thousands of clones, about 88% being singletons. The length of the CDR3 is 16 residues. V gave up 5 bases and J gave up 4 bases; unmatched junction bases: 11. Looked up from germline, CDR1 is SQVTM and CDR2 is ANQGSEA. Study findings and constraints: Only two HPV16-positive patients supplied the functional HPV-specificity definition. Candidate HPV-specific clones and E7-related TCR motifs grew in tumor during treatment.

Samples were taken several times over chemoradiotherapy. Material: blood, obtained from a patient who underwent chemoradiotherapy. The receptor was isolated from a human donor with HPV-associated anogenital cancer. The chain employs TRBV29-1 and TRBJ2-1; 10 bases agree with TRBD2. This chain's CDR3 is CSVHHSSGRRYNEQFF. In DNA form, the CDR3 reads TGCAGCGTTCATCACTCTAGCGGGAGAAGGTACAATGAGCAGTTCTTC.